The rows below give T cell receptor beta chains drawn from one sample of a study of OX40 agonist ivuxolimab in advanced cancers. The repertoire was sequenced with immunoSEQ multiplex PCR; TCRdb's copy has only in-frame clones and lacks some. The sample consists of about 150,000 clones, just over 90% of them appearing once. Sequencing was performed on CD4+ or CD8+ T cells sorted from blood, taken in a trial of the OX40 agonist ivuxolimab. The receptor source for this set is an adult with an advanced solid tumor such as melanoma, head and neck, liver or kidney cancer. CDR3s include the opening cysteine and the closing phenylalanine or tryptophan. Each record gives: CDR3 length, V gene, J gene, clone size, D gene, CDR3 protein, CDR3 DNA. The D gene is left open where the match is weak. Rows give clone size only sometimes, using once, few, many, or a class for an expanded clone.

cdr3_length: 15
v_call: TRBV6-4
j_call: TRBJ1-2
clone_size: -
d_call: -
cdr3_aa: CASSDSSGLNYGYTF
cdr3_nt: TGTGCCAGCAGTGACTCGAGCGGTCTTAACTATGGCTACACCTTC

cdr3_length: 15
v_call: TRBV11-3
j_call: TRBJ2-3
clone_size: once
d_call: TRBD2
cdr3_aa: CASSLGGLAADTQYF
cdr3_nt: TGTGCCAGCAGCTTGGGGGGACTAGCAGCAGATACGCAGTATTTT

cdr3_length: 15
v_call: TRBV6-1
j_call: TRBJ1-1
clone_size: -
d_call: -
cdr3_aa: CASSEAGVGNTEAFF
cdr3_nt: TGTGCCAGCAGTGAAGCAGGGGTAGGGAACACTGAAGCTTTCTTT

cdr3_length: 17
v_call: TRBV2
j_call: TRBJ2-1
clone_size: -
d_call: TRBD2
cdr3_aa: CASSEAGASGGVNEQFF
cdr3_nt: TGTGCCAGCAGTGAAGCTGGGGCTAGCGGGGGGGTGAATGAGCAGTTCTTC

cdr3_length: 17
v_call: TRBV18
j_call: TRBJ1-1
clone_size: -
d_call: -
cdr3_aa: CASSPSEGVIVNTEAFF
cdr3_nt: TGTGCCAGCTCACCATCGGAGGGGGTAATAGTGAACACTGAAGCTTTCTTT

cdr3_length: 14
v_call: TRBV9
j_call: TRBJ1-6
clone_size: -
d_call: -
cdr3_aa: CASSSQVYNSPLHF
cdr3_nt: TGTGCCAGCAGCTCCCAGGTATATAATTCACCCCTCCACTTC

cdr3_length: 15
v_call: TRBV7-2
j_call: TRBJ1-2
clone_size: few
d_call: -
cdr3_aa: CASSPRTAVNGGYTF
cdr3_nt: TGTGCCAGCAGCCCACGGACAGCGGTAAATGGTGGCTACACCTTC

cdr3_length: 12
v_call: TRBV5-4
j_call: TRBJ1-2
clone_size: -
d_call: TRBD1
cdr3_aa: CASSLNRGRDTF
cdr3_nt: TGTGCCAGCAGCTTGAACAGGGGGCGAGACACCTTC

cdr3_length: 13
v_call: TRBV5-1
j_call: TRBJ2-1
clone_size: -
d_call: -
cdr3_aa: CASSLEQGNEQFF
cdr3_nt: TGCGCCAGCAGCTTGGAACAGGGTAATGAGCAGTTCTTC

cdr3_length: 16
v_call: TRBV5-1
j_call: TRBJ1-6
clone_size: -
d_call: TRBD1
cdr3_aa: CASSLDQGARNSPLHF
cdr3_nt: TGCGCCAGCAGCTTGGATCAGGGGGCGAGGAATTCACCCCTCCACTTT

cdr3_length: 13
v_call: TRBV27
j_call: TRBJ1-6
clone_size: once
d_call: -
cdr3_aa: CASSRVFNSPLHF
cdr3_nt: TGTGCCAGCAGTCGAGTTTTTAATTCACCCCTCCACTTT

cdr3_length: 17
v_call: TRBV11-3
j_call: TRBJ2-7
clone_size: -
d_call: -
cdr3_aa: CASSLGAGSSVPYEQYF
cdr3_nt: TGTGCCAGCAGCTTAGGGGCGGGATCTAGCGTTCCCTACGAGCAGTACTTC

cdr3_length: 12
v_call: TRBV5-5
j_call: TRBJ2-7
clone_size: -
d_call: -
cdr3_aa: CASSFSAYEQYF
cdr3_nt: TGTGCCAGCAGCTTTAGCGCGTACGAGCAGTACTTC

cdr3_length: 13
v_call: TRBV18
j_call: TRBJ1-3
clone_size: -
d_call: -
cdr3_aa: CASSPRQEDTIYF
cdr3_nt: TGTGCCAGCTCACCAAGGCAAGAAGACACCATATATTTT

cdr3_length: 17
v_call: TRBV5-1
j_call: TRBJ2-5
clone_size: -
d_call: TRBD1
cdr3_aa: CASSLYPGDRAGGTQYF
cdr3_nt: TGCGCCAGCAGTTTGTATCCGGGGGACAGGGCTGGTGGGACCCAGTACTTC

cdr3_length: 16
v_call: TRBV5-1
j_call: TRBJ2-7
clone_size: -
d_call: TRBD2
cdr3_aa: CASSPLGGSSSYEQYF
cdr3_nt: TGCGCCAGCAGCCCCTTGGGGGGGAGTAGTTCCTACGAGCAGTACTTC

cdr3_length: 16
v_call: TRBV2
j_call: TRBJ2-7
clone_size: -
d_call: -
cdr3_aa: CASSERGGGRIYEQYF
cdr3_nt: TGTGCCAGCAGTGAACGGGGAGGGGGACGGATTTACGAGCAGTACTTC

cdr3_length: 16
v_call: TRBV7-2
j_call: TRBJ2-2
clone_size: -
d_call: TRBD2
cdr3_aa: CASSRRGGGSAGELFF
cdr3_nt: TGTGCCAGCAGCCGCCGGGGGGGCGGGAGCGCCGGGGAGCTGTTTTTT

cdr3_length: 12
v_call: TRBV6-5
j_call: TRBJ2-3
clone_size: once
d_call: -
cdr3_aa: CASRGPGDTQYF
cdr3_nt: TGTGCCAGCAGGGGCCCTGGAGATACGCAGTATTTT

cdr3_length: 16
v_call: TRBV7-6
j_call: TRBJ2-2
clone_size: -
d_call: TRBD2
cdr3_aa: CASSLVGTSATGELFF
cdr3_nt: TGTGCCAGCAGCCTAGTGGGGACTAGCGCCACCGGGGAGCTGTTTTTT

cdr3_length: 14
v_call: TRBV9
j_call: TRBJ2-3
clone_size: -
d_call: -
cdr3_aa: CASSKNQAADTQYF
cdr3_nt: TGTGCCAGCAGCAAGAACCAGGCGGCAGATACGCAGTATTTT

cdr3_length: 14
v_call: TRBV18
j_call: TRBJ1-3
clone_size: -
d_call: -
cdr3_aa: CASSPWGTGNTIYF
cdr3_nt: TGTGCCAGCTCACCGTGGGGTACAGGAAACACCATATATTTT

cdr3_length: 16
v_call: TRBV4-1
j_call: TRBJ2-7
clone_size: -
d_call: -
cdr3_aa: CASSRQGTPDSPEQYF
cdr3_nt: TGCGCCAGCAGCCGACAAGGGACGCCCGACTCCCCCGAGCAGTACTTC

cdr3_length: 14
v_call: TRBV7-2
j_call: TRBJ2-7
clone_size: -
d_call: TRBD1
cdr3_aa: CASSRTGGAKEQYF
cdr3_nt: TGTGCCAGCAGCCGGACAGGGGGCGCGAAAGAGCAGTACTTC

cdr3_length: 13
v_call: TRBV11-2
j_call: TRBJ2-3
clone_size: -
d_call: -
cdr3_aa: CASSFQGTDTQYF
cdr3_nt: TGTGCCAGCAGTTTCCAGGGCACAGATACGCAGTATTTT

cdr3_length: 15
v_call: TRBV27
j_call: TRBJ2-4
clone_size: -
d_call: TRBD1
cdr3_aa: CASSLEGTDKNIQYF
cdr3_nt: TGTGCCAGCAGTTTAGAAGGGACAGACAAAAACATTCAGTACTTC

cdr3_length: 15
v_call: TRBV6-5
j_call: TRBJ1-1
clone_size: -
d_call: -
cdr3_aa: CASSYSSRQNTEAFF
cdr3_nt: TGTGCCAGCAGTTACTCGAGTAGACAGAACACTGAAGCTTTCTTT

cdr3_length: 14
v_call: TRBV6-5
j_call: TRBJ2-7
clone_size: -
d_call: -
cdr3_aa: CASRPGTVRLEQYF
cdr3_nt: TGTGCCAGCAGACCCGGGACGGTCCGGCTCGAGCAGTACTTC

cdr3_length: 13
v_call: TRBV19
j_call: TRBJ2-7
clone_size: -
d_call: -
cdr3_aa: CASSILVTYEQYF
cdr3_nt: TGTGCCAGTAGTATATTAGTTACCTACGAGCAGTACTTC

cdr3_length: 17
v_call: TRBV15
j_call: TRBJ1-4
clone_size: -
d_call: TRBD1
cdr3_aa: CATSRGPGGTLGEKLFF
cdr3_nt: TGTGCCACCAGCCGAGGGCCAGGGGGAACTTTAGGTGAAAAACTGTTTTTT

cdr3_length: 13
v_call: TRBV6-1
j_call: TRBJ2-2
clone_size: -
d_call: -
cdr3_aa: CASKLQNTGELFF
cdr3_nt: TGTGCCAGCAAACTGCAGAACACCGGGGAGCTGTTTTTT

cdr3_length: 16
v_call: TRBV6-6
j_call: TRBJ1-2
clone_size: -
d_call: -
cdr3_aa: CASSPPPRRSLYGYTF
cdr3_nt: TGTGCCAGCAGTCCCCCCCCCAGACGGAGCCTCTATGGCTACACCTTC

cdr3_length: 17
v_call: TRBV28
j_call: TRBJ1-2
clone_size: -
d_call: TRBD1
cdr3_aa: CASRGGSRTGEINGYTF
cdr3_nt: TGTGCCAGCAGGGGCGGATCGCGGACAGGAGAGATTAATGGCTACACCTTC

cdr3_length: 15
v_call: TRBV15
j_call: TRBJ2-3
clone_size: -
d_call: -
cdr3_aa: CATSREGGFADTQYF
cdr3_nt: TGTGCCACCAGCAGAGAAGGGGGATTCGCAGATACGCAGTATTTT

cdr3_length: 16
v_call: TRBV5-1
j_call: TRBJ2-2
clone_size: -
d_call: TRBD1
cdr3_aa: CASSLEGALIAGELFF
cdr3_nt: TGCGCCAGCAGCTTGGAGGGGGCTTTGATAGCTGGGGAGCTGTTTTTT

cdr3_length: 16
v_call: TRBV9
j_call: TRBJ2-4
clone_size: -
d_call: TRBD1
cdr3_aa: CASSPWDSAQKNIQYF
cdr3_nt: TGTGCCAGCAGCCCCTGGGACAGTGCCCAAAAAAACATTCAGTACTTC

cdr3_length: 16
v_call: TRBV6-1
j_call: TRBJ1-3
clone_size: once
d_call: -
cdr3_aa: CASSDSGVYSGNTIYF
cdr3_nt: TGTGCCAGCAGTGATTCTGGGGTTTACTCTGGAAACACCATATATTTT

cdr3_length: 15
v_call: TRBV19
j_call: TRBJ2-7
clone_size: -
d_call: TRBD2
cdr3_aa: CASSLAGASSYEQYF
cdr3_nt: TGTGCCAGTAGTCTAGCGGGGGCCAGCTCCTACGAGCAGTACTTC

cdr3_length: 15
v_call: TRBV11-3
j_call: TRBJ1-1
clone_size: once
d_call: -
cdr3_aa: CASSRPISMNTEAFF
cdr3_nt: TGTGCCAGCAGCCGCCCTATCAGTATGAACACTGAAGCTTTCTTT

cdr3_length: 13
v_call: TRBV18
j_call: TRBJ1-2
clone_size: -
d_call: -
cdr3_aa: CASSGQGRHGYTF
cdr3_nt: TGTGCCAGCTCAGGGCAGGGGAGACATGGCTACACCTTC

cdr3_length: 10
v_call: TRBV29-1
j_call: TRBJ2-5
clone_size: -
d_call: -
cdr3_aa: CSVEQETQYF
cdr3_nt: TGCAGCGTTGAGCAGGAGACCCAGTACTTC

cdr3_length: 15
v_call: TRBV9
j_call: TRBJ1-3
clone_size: -
d_call: -
cdr3_aa: CASRGRGVSGNTIYF
cdr3_nt: TGTGCCAGCAGGGGCAGAGGAGTCTCTGGAAACACCATATATTTT

cdr3_length: 14
v_call: TRBV11-2
j_call: TRBJ2-7
clone_size: -
d_call: -
cdr3_aa: CASSLSQVAYEQYF
cdr3_nt: TGTGCCAGCAGCCTTTCCCAGGTCGCCTACGAGCAGTACTTC

cdr3_length: 13
v_call: TRBV5-4
j_call: TRBJ2-7
clone_size: -
d_call: -
cdr3_aa: CASSHLGVYEQYF
cdr3_nt: TGTGCCAGCAGCCACCTCGGTGTATACGAGCAGTACTTC

cdr3_length: 21
v_call: TRBV4-1
j_call: TRBJ2-1
clone_size: -
d_call: TRBD2
cdr3_aa: CASSQEKVPPSPSGIYNEQFF
cdr3_nt: TGCGCCAGCAGCCAAGAGAAAGTCCCCCCATCTCCTAGCGGGATATACAATGAGCAGTTCTTC